The T cell receptor (beta chain) described here comes from a study of blood T cell repertoires in COVID-19. Study-wide background: Acute and convalescent COVID-19 samples came from the United States, Italy and Spain. In each case, the material was cDNA or gDNA derived from T cells, B-cell-depleted T cells, or PBMCs.

This clone was seen just once. Original analysis: Estimated nucleated cell counts came from reference gene primer amplification. Data came from immunoSEQ multiplex PCR; TCRdb stores just in-frame clones and leaves some out. The V and J calls and clone size are taken from that table; D and trimming were inferred from the DNA. The table records about 200,000 clones, roughly 84% of them present only once. It was during active infection that Seattle patients were enrolled and then longitudinally followed. Material for sequencing was peripheral blood. The clonotype originates from a middle-aged man with COVID-19, enrolled during active disease.

The CDR3 region is CASSHGTSGNEQFF. The CDR3 nucleotides read TGTGCCAGCAGTCACGGGACTAGCGGGAATGAGCAGTTCTTC. The chain employs TRBV6-5 and TRBJ2-1; TRBD2 matches at 12 bases. The CDR3 contains 14 residues. V lost 5 bases to trimming and J lost 7 bases; unmatched junction nucleotides: 3. Germline V lookup: CDR1 MNHEY, CDR2 SVGAGI.